A single sample is the source of the 7 T cell receptor beta chains below, sequenced in a study of blood T cells in healthy people across ages. Together with a sample-barcoded 5' primer, a J-beta primer mix was included in a second PCR lasting 7 to 11 cycles. MiXCR, applied by TCRdb to the 5' RACE reads, yields one record per CDR3 protein. The table includes approximately 1,700,000 distinct CDR3 sequences, roughly 43% detected once. The sequenced sample consisted of blood. All receptors derive from a human donor in good health.

The chain joins TRBV20-1 to TRBJ2-4, with D possibly being TRBD2 (5 bases). Per germline, CDR1 DFQATT and CDR2 SNEGSKA (reference sequence). V was clipped by 0 bases and J by 13 bases, with 16 bases between them. The CDR3 is 13 residues long. In nucleotides, the CDR3 is TGCAGTGCTAGAGACCCCGTTAGTGGGGAGCAGTACTTC. Its translation: CSARDPVSGEQYF.

The V call is TRBV6-6, the J call TRBJ2-3; D is possibly TRBD1 or TRBD2 (6 bases each). V lost 6 bases to trimming and J lost 4 bases, with 17 bases between them. Germline CDR1 reads MNHNY; CDR2 reads SVGAGI (reference sequence). The CDR3 contains 15 residues. In DNA form, the CDR3 reads TGTGCCAGCAGGCGGGACATCCCGGGGGCAGATACGCAGTATTTT. Translated: CASRRDIPGADTQYF.

J is TRBJ1-1 and V is TRBV11-2, with no clear D. This CDR3 comprises 16 residues. Trimming took 0 bases from V and 1 from J, leaving 12 bases between them. Germline V gene sequence: CDR1 SGHAT, CDR2 FQNNGV. The CDR3 DNA sequence: TGTGCCAGCAGCTTAGATTTGGCAGACGCGAACACTGAAGCTTTCTTT. It codes for CASSLDLADANTEAFF.

This clonotype has a handful of counts. The chain uses TRBV6-2 or TRBV6-3 and TRBJ1-1; no definite D call. Germline CDR1 and CDR2: MNHEY and SVGEGT. Trimming took 4 bases from V and 2 from J, leaving 14 bases between them. This CDR3 comprises 15 residues. The CDR3 coding sequence is TGTGCCAGCAGTTCCAACGGTGCAGCTAACACTGAAGCTTTCTTT. This codes for CASSSNGAANTEAFF.

The V and J genes are TRBV6-2 or TRBV6-3 and TRBJ2-3; 15 nucleotides align to TRBD2. The J segment lost 1 base and the V segment lost 6 bases, leaving 2 bases of the junction unmatched. Germline values: CDR1 MNHEY, CDR2 SVGEGT. This CDR3 comprises 16 residues. CDR3: CASSRTSGGGTDTQYF. The DNA of the CDR3 is TGTGCCAGCAGCCGGACTAGCGGGGGGGGCACAGATACGCAGTATTTT.

This clonotype was detected a few times. This chain connects TRBV7-9 to TRBJ2-7; TRBD2 matches 10 bases. The CDR3 sequence is 14 residues long. CDR1 and CDR2 from the germline V gene are SEHNR and FQNEAQ (reference sequence). V was pared by 1 base and J by 4 bases, with 1 base of the junction left unmatched. The CDR3 region is CASSLEGLAYEQYF. The CDR3 bases are TGTGCCAGCAGCTTAGAGGGACTAGCGTACGAGCAGTACTTC.

V is TRBV6-4 and J is TRBJ1-2, with D possibly matching TRBD1 (5 bases). The CDR3 covers 15 residues. Trimming removed 8 bases from V and 4 bases from J, with 20 bases in between. The germline V gene encodes CDR1 MRHNA and CDR2 SNTAGT. The DNA of the CDR3 is TGTGCCAGCTCCCCAGGGAGGGCCGCCATCTATGGCTACACCTTC. It is translated as CASSPGRAAIYGYTF.